This paragraph reports one T cell receptor (beta chain). Its antigen is not identified. This sample stems from a study of T cell responses to AZD1222 COVID-19 vaccine. Whole-study results and caveats: Females made up more of the donors, who were largely white British, and clonal diversity may have come out too low. It was only after the peak T cell response that any repertoires were sampled.

CDR1 and CDR2 (germline): KGHSH, LQKENI. The CDR3 is 15 amino acids. J gave up 8 bases and V 3 bases, and 9 bases lay outside the gene matches. Using immunoSEQ multiplex PCR, the repertoire was profiled, and TCRdb retains in-frame clones only, with some absent. The table includes about 92,000 clones, around 90% detected once. The starting material was peripheral blood, obtained on day 0 of MenACWY control vaccination. This clonotype was sampled from an adult in good health. V usage is TRBV18 and J usage is TRBJ2-1; TRBD2 agrees at 8 bases. The CDR3 DNA follows: TGTGCCAGCTCACCCAGCGGGGGCTATGAGTATGAGCAGTTCTTC. It is translated as CASSPSGGYEYEQFF.